The clone carrying this T cell receptor (beta chain) was detected a few times. Antigen: not known. Barcoded TCR alpha and TCR beta cDNA libraries with UMIs came from 5'RACE using constant-segment primers. TCRdb independently ran MiXCR on the 5' RACE reads; one entry per CDR3 protein. The sample shows approximately 190,000 distinct CDR3 sequences, approximately 16% of them seen only once. This sample is part of a study of T-cell memory formation after mild COVID-19. General study findings and limits: Researchers report contracting CD4+ clones mostly in CM and EM, with CD8+ clones in EMRA. Day 15 to 85 contractors were CD4/CD8 balanced; later expanders leaned CD4+. Some clones that responded turned up in pre-infection memory, which suggests that cross-reactive memory joined in.

Germline loops: CDR1 DFQATT, CDR2 SNEGSKA (reference sequence). The CDR3 is 16 amino acids. With 1 base removed from V and 0 bases from J, the gap between germline ends came to 13 bases. The rearrangement links TRBV20-1 to TRBJ2-4, with D hard to call. The sequence was obtained from an adult woman who had mild COVID-19 (a few samples of this study predate the infection). Cell type and time point are not known. The sequencing input was PBMCs or a T cell subset sorted from them (not recorded which). As DNA, the CDR3 is TGCAGTGCTAGAGGCATCTCCGGTATAGCCAAAAACATTCAGTACTTC. It specifies CSARGISGIAKNIQYF.